This T cell receptor beta chain stems from a study of T cell responses to AZD1222 COVID-19 vaccine. Findings of the study overall: Increased Spike-specific TCR breadth and depth were observed after two AZD1222 doses. Regions left unmutated in variants are reportedly the target of nearly half of spike-specific TCRs. Most donors were white British and more were female, and clonal diversity was possibly underestimated.

Pooling was applied to second doses at about 4 or about 12 weeks. The CDR3 length is 15 residues. Germline V lookup: CDR1 SGHVS, CDR2 FQNEAQ. V lost 1 base and J 6 bases, leaving 13 bases between the germline ends. Profiling relied on immunoSEQ multiplex PCR, and the TCRdb table lists in-frame clones only, not all of them. In the table there are 90,000 to 100,000 clones, 70% to 85% of which are singletons. With regard to this clone: What it recognizes is unknown.

The specimen was peripheral blood, collected 28 days after the second AZD1222 dose. The receptor was derived from an adult who received the AZD1222 COVID-19 vaccine. This chain uses TRBV7-8 with TRBJ2-1; D may be TRBD2 (5 bases). In DNA, the CDR3 is TGTGCCAGCAGCTTAGTGGAGCGGAATCCCAATGAGCAGTTCTTC. This codes for CASSLVERNPNEQFF.